Following are 5 T cell receptor beta chains from one sample sequenced in a study of regulatory T cells in long-lasting Graves disease. The time point here: persistent/refractory GD, antithyroid drugs over 5 years with positive TRAb. TCR sequences were obtained from RNA taken from PBMCs. Assembly of TCR beta libraries relied on iRepertoire HTBI primers together with Arm-PCR of CDR3 regions. Each CDR3 protein is one row after TCRdb ran MiXCR on the multiplex PCR reads. The sample records some 420,000 distinct CDR3 sequences, less than 25% being singletons. The sample was peripheral blood mononuclear cells (PBMCs), taken when the disease was refractory, from a patient treated with antithyroid drugs. These receptors came from a female donor with Graves disease.

At least ten counts were recorded for this clonotype. The rearrangement uses TRBV2 and TRBJ2-7; no definite D call. The V and J ends lost 7 bases and 0 bases respectively, with 13 bases between them. CDR3 size: 14 residues. The germline V gene has CDR1 SNHLY and CDR2 FYNNEI. CDR3 sequence (DNA): TGTGCCAGCAATCGGGCCAGGTACTCCTACGAGCAGTACTTC. It translates to CASNRARYSYEQYF.

The rearrangement joins TRBV7-3 to TRBJ1-5; no firm D call. Germline V gene lookup returns CDR1 SGHTA and CDR2 FQGTGA. The length of the CDR3 is 13 residues. Trimming removed 0 bases from V and 4 bases from J, with 4 bases in between. The CDR3: CASSLTMNQPQHF. The CDR3 DNA follows: TGTGCCAGCAGCTTAACAATGAATCAGCCCCAGCATTTT.

The V gene is TRBV20-1, the J gene TRBJ1-2; D unresolved. This CDR3 region has 12 residues. Germline CDR1 reads DFQATT; CDR2 reads SNEGSKA (reference sequence). Trimming pared 6 bases from V and 5 bases from J, leaving 13 bases between. The CDR3 here is CSAQPSGYGYTF. In DNA, the CDR3 is TGCAGTGCCCAACCGTCAGGATATGGCTACACCTTC.

This clonotype has a count of ten or more. The rearrangement uses TRBV30 and TRBJ1-2; D is ambiguous. Germline V CDR1 and CDR2: GTSNPN, SVGIG (reference sequence). V was shortened by 0 bases and J by 8 bases, with 16 bases between the two germline ends. This CDR3 spans 14 amino acids. The CDR3 is CAWSVPASPRGYTF. For the CDR3, the DNA is TGTGCCTGGAGTGTACCGGCCAGCCCCCGGGGCTACACCTTC.

The gene calls are TRBV19 and TRBJ1-1, with a possible D match to TRBD1 (6 bases). Germline loops: CDR1 LNHDA, CDR2 SQIVND (reference sequence). V shed 5 bases and J shed 3 bases, with 13 bases lying between them. There are 14 residues in the CDR3. This chain's CDR3 is CASSARTDHTEAFF. The CDR3 DNA follows: TGTGCCAGTAGTGCCCGGACAGACCACACTGAAGCTTTCTTT.